The 12 T cell receptor beta chains below all came from one sample that was sequenced in a study of beta chain features in type 1 diabetes. The entirety of the isolated RNA underwent reverse transcription, so expressed TCRB transcripts were sequenced. Assay used: immunoSEQ multiplex PCR; TCRdb lists only in-frame clones, some missing. The table shows 860,000 or so clones, with about a sixth occurring only once. Sequenced: naive CD4+ T cells from blood. All receptors come from a woman aged 18-29 years in good health.

The CDR3 here is CAISALGASTYEQYF. DNA for the CDR3: TGTGCCATCAGTGCTCTCGGGGCGTCGACCTACGAGCAGTACTTC. The chain employs TRBV10-3 and TRBJ2-7; perhaps D is TRBD1 or TRBD2 (5 bases each). Germline loops: CDR1 ENHRY, CDR2 SYGVKD. The V gene lost 4 bases and the J gene lost 2 bases, with 15 bases spanning the gap. This CDR3 has 15 residues.

This clone was recorded once. Its ends do not fully match the called genes, so a read error is possible. The J gene is TRBJ1-4, the V gene TRBV10-3; D is possibly TRBD1 (6 bases). Germline CDR1 and CDR2: ENHRY and SYGVKD. The length of the CDR3 is 15 residues. The CDR3 DNA reads TGTGCCAGCAGTTACTCCGGGACATGGGGTGAAAAACTGTTTTTT. The encoded protein is CASSYSGTWGEKLFF.

The chain joins TRBV7-9 to TRBJ2-3; a weak D match, TRBD2 (5 bases). The CDR3 has 17 residues. V was cut by 2 bases and J by 0 bases, with 15 bases left in between. Germline lookup yields CDR1 SEHNR and CDR2 FQNEAQ (reference sequence). The CDR3 DNA reads as TGTGCCAGCAGCTTATTTCTAGCCGGAATTAGCACAGATACGCAGTATTTT. Amino acids: CASSLFLAGISTDTQYF.

This clone has just a few counts. This rearrangement joins TRBV2 to TRBJ1-1; D is undetermined. Germline V lookup: CDR1 SNHLY, CDR2 FYNNEI. This CDR3 is 14 amino acids long. Trimming removed 4 bases at V and 0 bases at J, with 9 bases between. CDR3 region: CASSAVAMNTEAFF. CDR3 bases: TGTGCCAGCAGTGCGGTGGCGATGAACACTGAAGCTTTCTTT.

The chain recombines TRBV19 with TRBJ1-5; D is unclear. The V gene lost 1 base and the J gene lost 0 bases, with 7 bases spanning the gap. This CDR3 is 15 amino acids long. Germline V gene lookup returns CDR1 LNHDA and CDR2 SQIVND (reference sequence). Written as DNA, the CDR3 is TGTGCCAGTAGTATAGGGCAGATTAGCAATCAGCCCCAGCATTTT. This codes for CASSIGQISNQPQHF. The full variable domain, its missing parts supplied by reference TRBV19 and TRBJ1-5, is DGGITQSPKYLFRKEGQNVTLSCEQNLNHDAMYWYRQDPGQGLRLIYYSQIVNDFQKGDIAEGYSVSREKKESFPLTVTSAQKNPTAFYLCASSIGQISNQPQHFGDGTRLSIL.

The chain is built from TRBV15 and TRBJ1-5; D not certain. Germline-derived CDR1 and CDR2 are LNHNV and YYDKDF (reference sequence). V was clipped by 0 bases and J by 1 base, with 7 bases between them. This CDR3 has 15 amino acids. CDR3 sequence reads: CATSRDHYSNQPQHF. Written as DNA, the CDR3 is TGTGCCACCAGCAGAGATCATTACAGCAATCAGCCCCAGCATTTT.

The gene calls are TRBV7-9 and TRBJ1-1; D is undetermined. CDR1 and CDR2 (germline): SEHNR, FQNEAQ (reference sequence). This CDR3 contains 14 residues. The V end was cut by 1 base, the J end by 3 bases, with 9 bases between. The CDR3 nucleotides are TGTGCCAGCAGCTTAGACAATAGGGACACTGAAGCTTTCTTT. Its protein product is CASSLDNRDTEAFF.

Points on this clone: In the same sample, other DNA sequences code for this CDR3. The rearrangement links TRBV2 to TRBJ1-5, with D perhaps matching TRBD1 (5 bases). The CDR3 consists of 15 residues. V was trimmed by 1 base and J by 1 base, leaving 8 bases between them. The V gene's germline CDR1 is SNHLY and CDR2 FYNNEI. CDR3 loop: CASSEEAGSNQPQHF. Here the CDR3 DNA reads TGTGCCAGCAGTGAAGAGGCAGGGAGCAATCAGCCCCAGCATTTT.

This clone has a handful of counts. This rearrangement joins TRBV10-3 to TRBJ1-6, with D tentatively TRBD1 (5 bases). Germline CDR1 ENHRY, CDR2 SYGVKD. CDR3 length equals 14 residues. V was clipped by 2 bases and J by 8 bases, with 10 bases between them. The CDR3 is CAISEAGADSPLHF. Here the CDR3 DNA reads TGTGCCATCAGTGAGGCTGGGGCGGATTCACCCCTCCACTTT.

V gene TRBV29-1 combines with J gene TRBJ1-1; maybe TRBD1 (6 bases). Per the germline V gene, CDR1 is SQVTM and CDR2 is ANQGSEA. Trimming took off 3 bases at V and 5 bases at J, with 10 bases between the two ends. The CDR3 spans 12 residues. In DNA, the CDR3 is TGCAGCGTTGACCAGGGGCGGACTGAAGCTTTCTTT. It yields the protein CSVDQGRTEAFF.

The chain links TRBV7-9 to TRBJ1-1, with TRBD1 identical over 9 bases. J gave up 4 bases and V 8 bases, and 8 bases lay outside the gene matches. CDR1 SEHNR and CDR2 FQNEAQ come from the germline V gene (reference sequence). The CDR3 covers 14 residues. The CDR3 sequence is CASASDRGSTEAFF. Here the CDR3 DNA reads TGTGCCAGCGCTTCAGACAGGGGGAGCACTGAAGCTTTCTTT.

This clone was seen only a few times. CDR3 sequence reads: CASSRTSGSFYEQYF. In nucleotides, the CDR3 is TGTGCCAGCAGTCGGACTAGCGGGAGCTTCTACGAGCAGTACTTC. The chain employs TRBV27 and TRBJ2-7; 13 bases agree with TRBD2. This CDR3 has 15 amino acids. CDR1 and CDR2 (germline): MNHEY, SMNVEV (reference sequence). The V and J ends lost 5 bases and 3 bases, in that order; junction bases with no gene match: 4.